Each of the 5 T cell receptor beta chains below was sequenced from the same sample in a study of vaccination and CD4 T cells after COVID-19. The antigens of these receptors remain unknown. The Oncomine TCR Beta short-read assay was applied to DNA of cultured CD4+ T cells. The authors extracted genomic DNA from cultured CD4+ T cells. From the PCR reads, TCRdb called clonotypes with MiXCR, one entry per CDR3 protein. The profile shows over 7,500 distinct CDR3 sequences, less than 45% of them singletons. Treatment defined: roughly ten-day PBMC culture with coronavirus spike peptide pools or control peptides (ViraFEST assay). Pre-COVID-19 pandemic sampling (2011-2018) yielded the unexposed donor's CD4+ T cells. What was sequenced was CD4+ T cells from blood, cultured in vitro. These receptors came from a human donor in good health.

The rearrangement joins TRBV6-5 to TRBJ1-1, with D perhaps TRBD1 (6 bases). This CDR3 is built from 14 residues. V lost 2 bases and J 1 base, leaving 8 bases between the germline ends. From germline, CDR1 is MNHEY and CDR2 SVGAGI. CDR3 amino acids: CASSYRGGNTEAFF. The CDR3 nucleotides are TGTGCCAGCAGTTACAGAGGGGGGAACACTGAAGCTTTCTTT.

The chain joins TRBV20-1 to TRBJ2-7, with 10 bases matching TRBD2. With V trimmed by 2 bases and J by 0 bases, 13 bases remained unmatched. Looked up from germline, CDR1 is DFQATT and CDR2 is SNEGSKA (reference sequence). The CDR3 is made up of 18 amino acids. CDR3 coding DNA: TGCAGTGCTAGACCCTTCCCAGCGGGAGGGCCCCTCTCCTACGAGCAGTACTTC. Translating gives CSARPFPAGGPLSYEQYF.

The rearrangement joins TRBV30 to TRBJ1-5, with TRBD1 matching over 10 bases. The V gene end was trimmed by 4 bases and the J gene end by 5 bases; junction bases not matched to a gene: 5. Germline values: CDR1 GTSNPN, CDR2 SVGIG (reference sequence). This CDR3 region has 14 residues. CDR3 DNA sequence: TGTGCCTGGACCGAAGGACAGGGGGATCAGCCCCAGCATTTT. This gives the protein CAWTEGQGDQPQHF.

This clonotype was observed a handful of times. The CDR3 region has the DNA TGTGCCAGCAGCCCTAAGACAGGGGTTAGCAATCAGCCCCAGCATTTT. Protein: CASSPKTGVSNQPQHF. The rearrangement uses TRBV7-2 and TRBJ1-5, with 8 bases matching TRBD1. The germline gives CDR1 SGHTA, CDR2 FQGNSA. The CDR3 extends over 16 amino acids. V gave up 5 bases and J gave up 0 bases; unmatched junction bases: 6.

The genes are TRBV7-2 and TRBJ2-7; TRBD2 matches 8 bases. The germline gives CDR1 SGHTA, CDR2 FQGNSA. The junction had 17 bases not matched to a gene; V was cut back by 5 bases and J by 5 bases. The CDR3 sequence is 17 residues long. The CDR3 DNA is TGTGCCAGCAGCCGGAGTGGGGTGAGCGGGAGTAACAACGAGCAGTACTTC. The encoded protein is CASSRSGVSGSNNEQYF. The variable domain in full, completed from reference TRBV7-2 and TRBJ2-7, reads GAGVSQSPSNKVTEKGKDVELRCDPISGHTALYWYRQSLGQGLEFLIYFQGNSAPDKSGLPSDRFSAERTGGSVSTLTIQRTQQEDSAVYLCASSRSGVSGSNNEQYFGPGTRLTVT.